Following are 28 T cell receptor beta chains from one sample sequenced in a study of T cell responses to AZD1222 COVID-19 vaccine. Data came from immunoSEQ multiplex PCR; TCRdb stores just in-frame clones and leaves some out. Of nearly 110,000 clones in the sample, about nine tenths were seen once. The source material was peripheral blood, sampled 28 days after the second AZD1222 dose. The receptors here all came from an adult who received the AZD1222 COVID-19 vaccine.

The rearrangement links TRBV19 to TRBJ1-2; 8 bases line up with TRBD1. This CDR3 comprises 19 residues. Germline-derived CDR1 and CDR2 are LNHDA and SQIVND (reference sequence). V gave up 3 bases and J gave up 0 bases; unmatched junction bases: 15. The CDR3 nucleotides read TGTGCCAGTAGTATTCCAGGCCAGGGGGCACCACGAGCTAACTATGGCTACACCTTC. Translation: CASSIPGQGAPRANYGYTF.

The chain links TRBV7-2 to TRBJ1-1, with D uncertain. Germline-derived CDR1 and CDR2 are SGHTA and FQGNSA. The CDR3 runs to 13 residues. V dropped 1 base and J dropped 5 bases, with 8 bases sitting between them. The CDR3 bases are TGTGCCAGCAGCTTAGGGCCCGAAACTGAAGCTTTCTTT. Its translation is CASSLGPETEAFF.

The chain carries TRBV5-1 and TRBJ2-7; D not resolved. CDR1 is SGHRS and CDR2 is YFSETQ in the germline V gene. The V end lost 3 bases, the J end lost 3 bases, and 13 bases lay between the germline ends. CDR3 length: 14 residues. CDR3 loop: CASSSDPSGYEQYF. CDR3 coding DNA: TGCGCCAGCAGCTCGGACCCTTCGGGCTACGAGCAGTACTTC.

The rearrangement joins TRBV29-1 to TRBJ2-3; D gene uncertain. Per the germline V gene, CDR1 is SQVTM and CDR2 is ANQGSEA. The CDR3 is 12 amino acids. V was pared by 3 bases and J by 2 bases, with 6 bases between. This CDR3 reads CSVDVNTDTQYF. Here the CDR3 DNA reads TGCAGCGTTGATGTGAACACAGATACGCAGTATTTT.

The chain carries TRBV5-5 and TRBJ1-2; tentatively, D is TRBD1 (6 bases). CDR1 SGHKS and CDR2 YYEKEE come from the germline V gene (reference sequence). This CDR3 contains 16 residues. V gave up 4 bases and J gave up 7 bases, with 23 bases separating them. The CDR3 loop reads CASSTFSRQESRGYTF. DNA for the CDR3: TGTGCCAGCAGCACCTTTTCCCGACAGGAGTCTCGTGGCTACACCTTC.

The chain joins TRBV24-1 to TRBJ2-2; 9 bases agree with TRBD1. V was clipped by 7 bases and J by 3 bases; unmatched bases: 5. The CDR3 loop spans 15 amino acids. Germline loops: CDR1 KGHDR, CDR2 SFDVKD. The CDR3 region has the DNA TGTGCCACCAGCGAAGGGACAGGGCACACCGGGGAGCTGTTTTTT. This codes for CATSEGTGHTGELFF.

The chain employs TRBV6-5 and TRBJ1-1; possible D gene TRBD1, 6 bases. The CDR3 length is 15 residues. Trimming pared 7 bases from V and 4 bases from J, leaving 19 bases between. Looked up from germline, CDR1 is MNHEY and CDR2 is SVGAGI. For the CDR3, the DNA is TGTGCCAGCAAGCGCACAGGGCGGGGGGGCACTGAAGCTTTCTTT. The encoded protein is CASKRTGRGGTEAFF.

This chain uses TRBV7-3 with TRBJ1-2; a weak D match, TRBD1 (6 bases). The CDR3 length is 14 residues. V shed 5 bases and J shed 3 bases, with 13 bases lying between them. Germline V gene lookup returns CDR1 SGHTA and CDR2 FQGTGA. Written as DNA, the CDR3 is TGTGCCAGCAGCCCGGGGGCTATGGACTATGGCTACACCTTC. Translated: CASSPGAMDYGYTF.

This chain connects TRBV27 to TRBJ2-5, with 15 bases matching TRBD2. V dropped 4 bases and J dropped 5; count of bases not matched to a gene: 2. The CDR3 is 15 amino acids. Germline-derived CDR1 and CDR2 are MNHEY and SMNVEV (reference sequence). DNA of the CDR3: TGTGCCAGCAGTTCCGGGACTAGCGGGGGGGAGACCCAGTACTTC. Amino acid sequence: CASSSGTSGGETQYF.

This clone has a single count. This chain uses TRBV9 with TRBJ1-2; 7 positions match TRBD1. Germline V gives CDR1 SGDLS, CDR2 YYNGEE. This CDR3 is 15 amino acids long. V dropped 3 bases and J dropped 4; count of bases not matched to a gene: 9. Here the CDR3 DNA reads TGTGCCAGCAGCGAACCTGGACAGGAGACCTATGGCTACACCTTC. This sequence encodes CASSEPGQETYGYTF. Full variable domain (rest looked up from reference TRBV9 and TRBJ1-2): DSGVTQTPKHLITATGQRVTLRCSPRSGDLSVYWYQQSLDQGLQFLIQYYNGEERAKGNILERFSAQQFPDLHSELNLSSLELGDSALYFCASSEPGQETYGYTFGSGTRLTVV.

This clone occurred a few times. The chain couples TRBV5-3 to TRBJ1-2; 7 bases fit TRBD1. TRBV5-3 is sorted into the ORF group, with uncertain function. The junction had 5 bases not matched to a gene; V was cut back by 5 bases and J by 7 bases. The CDR3 is made up of 12 amino acids. CDR3 DNA sequence: TGTGCCAGAAGATCACAGGGGTCTGGCTACACCTTC. Translating gives CARRSQGSGYTF.

V and J are TRBV4-1 and TRBJ2-2; unclear D gene. The V gene lost 1 base and the J gene lost 4 bases, with 7 bases spanning the gap. Germline loops: CDR1 MGHRA, CDR2 YSYEKL. This CDR3 region has 14 residues. The CDR3 sequence: CASSQGVGTGELFF. As DNA, the CDR3 is TGCGCCAGCAGCCAAGGGGTGGGCACCGGGGAGCTGTTTTTT.

This clone was observed a single time. V is TRBV19 and J is TRBJ1-6; TRBD1 might be the D (5 bases). Trimming took off 4 bases at V and 7 bases at J, with 17 bases between the two ends. The V gene's germline CDR1 is LNHDA and CDR2 SQIVND (reference sequence). The CDR3 covers 16 residues. The chain's CDR3 is CASSKKRAGRNSPLHF. Written as DNA, the CDR3 is TGTGCCAGTAGTAAGAAGAGAGCAGGGCGGAATTCACCCCTCCACTTT. Variable domain in full (rest from reference TRBV19 and TRBJ1-6): DGGITQSPKYLFRKEGQNVTLSCEQNLNHDAMYWYRQDPGQGLRLIYYSQIVNDFQKGDIAEGYSVSREKKESFPLTVTSAQKNPTAFYLCASSKKRAGRNSPLHFGNGTRLTVT.

The rearrangement uses TRBV6-2 or TRBV6-3 and TRBJ2-1, with 9 bases lining up with TRBD2. This CDR3 contains 14 residues. CDR1 and CDR2 from the germline V gene are MNHEY and SVGEGT. V shed 2 bases, J shed 9 bases, and the junction held 5 bases outside the gene matches. The CDR3 nucleotides read TGTGCCAGCAGTTACGGGCTAGCGGGAAGTGAGCAGTTCTTC. It yields the protein CASSYGLAGSEQFF.

The V call is TRBV2, the J call TRBJ1-1; D is undetermined. The CDR3 extends over 16 amino acids. The V gene's germline CDR1 is SNHLY and CDR2 FYNNEI. V was trimmed by 3 bases and J by 2 bases, leaving 16 bases between them. CDR3 amino acids: CASSDSNIQINTEAFF. DNA of the CDR3: TGTGCCAGCAGTGATTCAAATATACAGATTAACACTGAAGCTTTCTTT.

The rearrangement uses TRBV5-4 and TRBJ2-1; 7 bases align to TRBD1. The V gene end was trimmed by 6 bases and the J gene end by 4 bases; junction bases not matched to a gene: 7. This CDR3 has 14 amino acids. Germline V gene sequence: CDR1 SGHNT, CDR2 YYREEE (reference sequence). The CDR3 loop reads CASTQGDTYNEQFF. The CDR3 coding sequence is TGTGCCAGCACCCAGGGGGACACATACAATGAGCAGTTCTTC.

This chain connects TRBV5-4 to TRBJ1-2; 7 nucleotides line up with TRBD1. Trimming removed 5 bases from V and 4 bases from J; junction bases left unmatched: 5. Germline CDR1 is SGHNT and CDR2 is YYREEE (reference sequence). The CDR3 totals 13 residues. This CDR3 is CASRRQGTYGYTF. CDR3 nucleotides: TGTGCCAGCAGAAGACAGGGAACCTATGGCTACACCTTC.

J is TRBJ2-7 and V is TRBV7-2, with 10 bases identical to TRBD1. Germline V gene lookup returns CDR1 SGHTA and CDR2 FQGNSA. This CDR3 region has 15 residues. Trimming took 4 bases from V and 1 from J; bases not matched to a gene: 4. CDR3 residues: CASSWGTGASYEQYF. In DNA, the CDR3 is TGTGCCAGCAGCTGGGGGACAGGGGCTTCCTACGAGCAGTACTTC. Looking up the rest from reference TRBV7-2 and TRBJ2-7 gives the full variable domain: GAGVSQSPSNKVTEKGKDVELRCDPISGHTALYWYRQSLGQGLEFLIYFQGNSAPDKSGLPSDRFSAERTGGSVSTLTIQRTQQEDSAVYLCASSWGTGASYEQYFGPGTRLTVT.

About this clone itself: The same CDR3 can be traced to other DNA sequences in this sample. The chain is built from TRBV5-1 and TRBJ1-5; maybe TRBD1 (5 bases). The CDR3 consists of 15 residues. Germline lookup yields CDR1 SGHRS and CDR2 YFSETQ. V was trimmed by 2 bases and J by 2 bases, leaving 11 bases between them. The CDR3, as DNA: TGCGCCAGCAGCTTCCGGGGGGAACGCAATCAGCCCCAGCATTTT. This encodes CASSFRGERNQPQHF.

The chain has TRBV10-3 and TRBJ2-7; D unclear. Trimming took off 5 bases at V and 2 bases at J, with 7 bases between the two ends. The CDR3 consists of 12 residues. Germline values: CDR1 ENHRY, CDR2 SYGVKD. The CDR3, as DNA: TGTGCCATCAGTACAAGGACCTACGAGCAGTACTTC. Protein: CAISTRTYEQYF.

V is TRBV15 and J is TRBJ2-2; D perhaps matches TRBD2 (7 bases). Germline CDR1 is LNHNV and CDR2 is YYDKDF (reference sequence). The CDR3 contains 15 residues. Trimming cost V 6 bases and J 5 bases, with 16 bases left between them. The CDR3 loop reads CATRTGGLGTGELFF. DNA of the CDR3: TGTGCCACCAGGACCGGGGGGCTCGGGACCGGGGAGCTGTTTTTT.

CDR3 sequence reads: CASSLGTGLWETQYF. Written as DNA, the CDR3 is TGTGCCAGCAGTCTAGGGACAGGTTTATGGGAGACCCAGTACTTC. The genes are TRBV27 and TRBJ2-5, with TRBD1 matching 8 bases. In germline, CDR1 is MNHEY, CDR2 SMNVEV (reference sequence). The CDR3 loop spans 15 amino acids. After removal of 5 bases from V and 5 bases from J, the junction contained 10 bases not matched to a gene.

V and J are TRBV7-2 and TRBJ2-1; 7 bases are shared with TRBD2. Looked up from germline, CDR1 is SGHTA and CDR2 is FQGNSA. V shed 0 bases, J shed 9 bases, and the junction held 2 bases outside the gene matches. The CDR3 loop spans 13 amino acids. DNA for the CDR3: TGTGCCAGCAGCTTAGCGGGGGGGACTGAGCAGTTCTTC. It codes for CASSLAGGTEQFF. The full variable domain, completed using reference TRBV7-2 and TRBJ2-1, is GAGVSQSPSNKVTEKGKDVELRCDPISGHTALYWYRQSLGQGLEFLIYFQGNSAPDKSGLPSDRFSAERTGGSVSTLTIQRTQQEDSAVYLCASSLAGGTEQFFGPGTRLTVL.

The chain recombines TRBV7-8 with TRBJ1-1, with D perhaps TRBD1 (6 bases). With 4 bases removed from V and 4 bases from J, the gap between germline ends came to 16 bases. Germline values: CDR1 SGHVS, CDR2 FQNEAQ. This CDR3 has 15 amino acids. The CDR3 region has the DNA TGTGCCAGCAGCTATAGGGGGGGTCTAGGCACTGAAGCTTTCTTT. Translated, it gives CASSYRGGLGTEAFF.

This clone has only one observation. The chain recombines TRBV27 with TRBJ2-7; 7 bases fit TRBD1. Germline V CDR1 and CDR2: MNHEY, SMNVEV (reference sequence). V shed 5 bases and J 0 bases; nucleotides not matched to a gene: 4. CDR3 length equals 14 residues. This CDR3 is CASSQNRGSYEQYF. In DNA, the CDR3 is TGTGCCAGCAGTCAAAACAGGGGCTCCTACGAGCAGTACTTC.

The chain couples TRBV13 to TRBJ1-5, with 8 bases matching TRBD1. Germline V gives CDR1 PRHDT, CDR2 FYEKMQ (reference sequence). Trimming at V came to 0 bases and at J to 7 bases, leaving 8 bases not matched to a gene. CDR3 length equals 16 residues. The CDR3 sequence is CASSLGGQGGGQPQHF. CDR3 nucleotides: TGTGCCAGCAGCTTAGGCGGACAGGGAGGAGGGCAGCCCCAGCATTTT. Using reference TRBV13 and TRBJ1-5 for the parts outside the CDR3, the full variable domain is AAGVIQSPRHLIKEKRETATLKCYPIPRHDTVYWYQQGPGQDPQFLISFYEKMQSDKGSIPDRFSAQQFSDYHSELNMSSLELGDSALYFCASSLGGQGGGQPQHFGDGTRLSIL.

The chain combines TRBV11-3 with TRBJ1-1; D call uncertain. Looked up from germline, CDR1 is SGHNT and CDR2 is YENEEA. The CDR3 extends over 13 amino acids. Trimming shortened V by 3 bases and J by 1 base, and 6 bases separated the two germline ends. CDR3 sequence reads: CASSFGTNTEAFF. In DNA, the CDR3 is TGTGCCAGCAGCTTCGGCACGAACACTGAAGCTTTCTTT.

The CDR3 region has the DNA TGTGCCAGCAGCAAGTTAGACGGGGTCCCCCATTGCTCTGGAAACACCATATATTTT. Its translation is CASSKLDGVPHCSGNTIYF. The gene calls are TRBV21-1 and TRBJ1-3. TRBV21-1 is deemed a pseudogene. This CDR3 is built from 19 residues.